This section outlines one T cell receptor beta chain sequence together with its context. Treatment specified: about 20 received Ad26.COV2.S at low or high dose, single or two shots; a few received placebo; per-sample allocation not given. Following the first vaccine or placebo injection, samples were taken on day 63. These data are taken from a study of Ad26.COV2.S vaccination and SARS-CoV-2 variants. Measured with immunoSEQ multiplex PCR; TCRdb has only the in-frame clones, and not every one. The sample lists a few hundred thousand clones, 83% seen once, with about 7.4% in the top ten. Germline V lookup: CDR1 SEHNR, CDR2 FQNEAQ (reference sequence). V was shortened by 4 bases and J by 10 bases, with 17 bases between the two germline ends. CDR3 size: 14 residues.

This chain connects TRBV7-9 to TRBJ2-1, with a weak D call TRBD2 (6 bases). The receptor comes from a person between 18 and 65 years old who received the Ad26.COV2.S COVID-19 vaccine or a placebo. This specimen consisted of peripheral blood, obtained in a trial of Ad26.COV2.S vaccine versus placebo. This CDR3 reads CASSYSGGAPEQFF. The CDR3 nucleotides read TGTGCCAGCAGCTACAGCGGAGGGGCCCCGGAGCAGTTCTTC.